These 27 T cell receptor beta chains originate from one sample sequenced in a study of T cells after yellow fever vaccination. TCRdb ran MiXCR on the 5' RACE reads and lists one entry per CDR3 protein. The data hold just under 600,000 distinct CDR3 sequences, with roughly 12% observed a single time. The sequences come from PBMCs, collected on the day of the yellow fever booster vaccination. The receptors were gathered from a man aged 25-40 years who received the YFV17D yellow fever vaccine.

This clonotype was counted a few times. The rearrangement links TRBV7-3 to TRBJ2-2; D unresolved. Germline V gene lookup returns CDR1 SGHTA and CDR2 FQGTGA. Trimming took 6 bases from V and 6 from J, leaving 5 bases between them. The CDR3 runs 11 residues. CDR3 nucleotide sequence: TGTGCCAGCAGATCGTCCGGGGAGCTGTTTTTT. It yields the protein CASRSSGELFF.

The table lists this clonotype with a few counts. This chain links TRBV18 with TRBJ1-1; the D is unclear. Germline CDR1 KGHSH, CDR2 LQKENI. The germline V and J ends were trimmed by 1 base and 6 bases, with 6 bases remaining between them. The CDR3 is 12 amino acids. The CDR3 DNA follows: TGTGCCAGCTCACCACGGGCGGCTGAAGCTTTCTTT. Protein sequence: CASSPRAAEAFF.

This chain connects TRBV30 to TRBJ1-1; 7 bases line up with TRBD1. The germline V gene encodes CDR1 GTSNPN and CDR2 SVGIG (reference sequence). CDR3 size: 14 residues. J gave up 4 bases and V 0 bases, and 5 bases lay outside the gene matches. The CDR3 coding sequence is TGTGCCTGGAGTGTCCGACAGGGTCCCACTGAAGCTTTCTTT. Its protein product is CAWSVRQGPTEAFF.

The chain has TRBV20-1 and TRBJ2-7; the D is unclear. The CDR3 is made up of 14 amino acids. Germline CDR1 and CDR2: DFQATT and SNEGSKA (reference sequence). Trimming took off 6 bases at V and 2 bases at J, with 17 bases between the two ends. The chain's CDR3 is CSALRATAAYEQYF. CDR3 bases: TGCAGTGCCCTTCGGGCGACCGCCGCCTACGAGCAGTACTTC.

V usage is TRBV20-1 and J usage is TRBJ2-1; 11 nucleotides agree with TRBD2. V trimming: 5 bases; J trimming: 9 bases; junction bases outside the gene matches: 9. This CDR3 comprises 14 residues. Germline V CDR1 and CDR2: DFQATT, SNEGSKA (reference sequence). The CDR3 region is CSAPPSGRTGEQFF. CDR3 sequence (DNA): TGCAGTGCTCCTCCTAGCGGGAGGACGGGTGAGCAGTTCTTC.

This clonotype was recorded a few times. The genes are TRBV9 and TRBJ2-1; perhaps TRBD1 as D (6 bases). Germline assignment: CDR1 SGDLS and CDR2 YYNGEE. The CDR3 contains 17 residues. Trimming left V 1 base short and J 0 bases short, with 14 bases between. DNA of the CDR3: TGTGCCAGCAGCGTACCCAAGGGGGAGAGCTCCTACAATGAGCAGTTCTTC. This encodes CASSVPKGESSYNEQFF.

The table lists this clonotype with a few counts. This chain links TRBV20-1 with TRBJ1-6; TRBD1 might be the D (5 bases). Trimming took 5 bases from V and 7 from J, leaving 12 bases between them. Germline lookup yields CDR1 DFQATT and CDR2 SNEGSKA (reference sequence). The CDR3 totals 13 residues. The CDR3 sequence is CSARRGANSPLHF. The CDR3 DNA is TGCAGTGCTCGGAGGGGCGCGAATTCACCCCTCCACTTT.

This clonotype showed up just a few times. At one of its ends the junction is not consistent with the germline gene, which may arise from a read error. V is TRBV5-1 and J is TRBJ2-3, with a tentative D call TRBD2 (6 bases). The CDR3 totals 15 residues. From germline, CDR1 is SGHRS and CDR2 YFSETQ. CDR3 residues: CASSLASATRVSWNF. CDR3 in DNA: TGCGCCAGCAGCTTGGCATCCGCGACTAGAGTGAGTTGGAATTTT.

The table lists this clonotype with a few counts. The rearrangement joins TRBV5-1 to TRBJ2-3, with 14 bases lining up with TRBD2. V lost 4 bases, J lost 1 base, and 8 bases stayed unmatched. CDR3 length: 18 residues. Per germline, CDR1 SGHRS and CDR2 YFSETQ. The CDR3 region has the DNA TGCGCCAGCAGCCCATCCGGGACTAGCGGGAGCGGCACAGATACGCAGTATTTT. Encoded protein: CASSPSGTSGSGTDTQYF. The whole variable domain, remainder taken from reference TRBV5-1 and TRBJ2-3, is KAGVTQTPRYLIKTRGQQVTLSCSPISGHRSVSWYQQTPGQGLQFLFEYFSETQRNKGNFPGRFSGRQFSNSRSEMNVSTLELGDSALYLCASSPSGTSGSGTDTQYFGPGTRLTVL.

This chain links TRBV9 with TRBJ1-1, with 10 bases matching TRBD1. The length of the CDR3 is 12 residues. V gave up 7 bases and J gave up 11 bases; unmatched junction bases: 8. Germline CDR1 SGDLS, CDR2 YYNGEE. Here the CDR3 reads CASGTGESGAFF. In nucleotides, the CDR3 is TGTGCCAGCGGGACAGGGGAATCAGGGGCTTTCTTT. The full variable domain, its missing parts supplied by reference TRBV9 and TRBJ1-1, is DSGVTQTPKHLITATGQRVTLRCSPRSGDLSVYWYQQSLDQGLQFLIQYYNGEERAKGNILERFSAQQFPDLHSELNLSSLELGDSALYFCASGTGESGAFFGQGTRLTVV.

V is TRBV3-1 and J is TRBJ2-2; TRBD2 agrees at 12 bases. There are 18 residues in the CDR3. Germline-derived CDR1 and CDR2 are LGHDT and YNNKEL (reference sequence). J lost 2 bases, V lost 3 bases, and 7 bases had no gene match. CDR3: CASSHPTSGSDNTGELFF. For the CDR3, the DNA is TGTGCCAGCAGCCATCCGACTAGCGGGAGTGATAACACCGGGGAGCTGTTTTTT. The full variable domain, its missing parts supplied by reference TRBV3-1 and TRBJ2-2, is DTAVSQTPKYLVTQMGNDKSIKCEQNLGHDTMYWYKQDSKKFLKIMFSYNNKELIINETVPNRFSPKSPDKAHLNLHINSLELGDSAVYFCASSHPTSGSDNTGELFFGEGSRLTVL.

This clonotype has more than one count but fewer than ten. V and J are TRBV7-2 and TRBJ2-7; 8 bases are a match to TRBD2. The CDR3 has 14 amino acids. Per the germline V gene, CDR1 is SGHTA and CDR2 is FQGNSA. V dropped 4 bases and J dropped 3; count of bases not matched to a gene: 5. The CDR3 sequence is CASSSAGTSYEQYF. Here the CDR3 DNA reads TGTGCCAGCAGCTCAGCCGGGACTAGCTACGAGCAGTACTTC. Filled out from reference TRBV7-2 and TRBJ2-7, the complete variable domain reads GAGVSQSPSNKVTEKGKDVELRCDPISGHTALYWYRQSLGQGLEFLIYFQGNSAPDKSGLPSDRFSAERTGGSVSTLTIQRTQQEDSAVYLCASSSAGTSYEQYFGPGTRLTVT.

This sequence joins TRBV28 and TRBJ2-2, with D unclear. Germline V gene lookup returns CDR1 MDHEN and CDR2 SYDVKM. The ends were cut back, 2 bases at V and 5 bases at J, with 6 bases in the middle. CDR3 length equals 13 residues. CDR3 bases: TGTGCCAGCAGTTTACCCGGGACCGGGGAGCTGTTTTTT. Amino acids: CASSLPGTGELFF.

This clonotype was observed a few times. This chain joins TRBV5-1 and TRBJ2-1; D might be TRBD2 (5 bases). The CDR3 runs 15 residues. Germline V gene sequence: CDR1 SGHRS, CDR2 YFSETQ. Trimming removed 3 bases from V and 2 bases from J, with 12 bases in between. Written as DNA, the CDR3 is TGCGCCAGCAGCTCCACAGCGGTGGCCTACAATGAGCAGTTCTTC. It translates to CASSSTAVAYNEQFF. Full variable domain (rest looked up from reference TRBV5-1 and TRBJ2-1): KAGVTQTPRYLIKTRGQQVTLSCSPISGHRSVSWYQQTPGQGLQFLFEYFSETQRNKGNFPGRFSGRQFSNSRSEMNVSTLELGDSALYLCASSSTAVAYNEQFFGPGTRLTVL.

CDR3 bases: TGCGCCAGCAGCCCTAGCGGGGGATCTAGCACAGATACGCAGTATTTT. Translated: CASSPSGGSSTDTQYF. This chain uses TRBV5-1 with TRBJ2-3; 10 positions match TRBD2. The CDR3 has 16 amino acids. Germline loops: CDR1 SGHRS, CDR2 YFSETQ. V lost 4 bases to trimming and J lost 0 bases; unmatched junction nucleotides: 5.

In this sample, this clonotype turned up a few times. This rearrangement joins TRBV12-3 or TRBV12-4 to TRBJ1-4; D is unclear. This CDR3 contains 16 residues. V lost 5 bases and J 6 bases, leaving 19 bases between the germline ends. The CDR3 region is CASSTLEGPGYEKLFF. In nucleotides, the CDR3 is TGTGCCAGCAGTACTCTAGAAGGGCCCGGGTATGAAAAACTGTTTTTT.

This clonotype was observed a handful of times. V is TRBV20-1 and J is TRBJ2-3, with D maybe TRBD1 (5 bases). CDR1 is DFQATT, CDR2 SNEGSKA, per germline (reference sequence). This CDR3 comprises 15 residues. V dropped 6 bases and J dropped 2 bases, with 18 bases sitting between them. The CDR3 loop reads CSATGPDGATDTQYF. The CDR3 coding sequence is TGCAGTGCCACTGGACCCGATGGGGCCACAGATACGCAGTATTTT.

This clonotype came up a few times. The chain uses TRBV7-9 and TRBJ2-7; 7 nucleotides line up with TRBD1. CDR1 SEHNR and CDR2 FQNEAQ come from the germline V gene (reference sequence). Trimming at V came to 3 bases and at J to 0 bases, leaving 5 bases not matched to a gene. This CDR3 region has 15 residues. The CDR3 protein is CASSFQTGSSYEQYF. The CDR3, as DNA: TGTGCCAGCAGCTTCCAGACAGGGAGCTCCTACGAGCAGTACTTC.

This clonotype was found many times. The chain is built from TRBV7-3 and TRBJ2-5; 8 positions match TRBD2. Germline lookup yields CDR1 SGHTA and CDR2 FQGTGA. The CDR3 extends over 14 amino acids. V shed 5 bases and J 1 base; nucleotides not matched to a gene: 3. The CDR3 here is CASSPGLAQETQYF. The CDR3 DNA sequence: TGTGCCAGCAGCCCAGGACTAGCCCAAGAGACCCAGTACTTC.

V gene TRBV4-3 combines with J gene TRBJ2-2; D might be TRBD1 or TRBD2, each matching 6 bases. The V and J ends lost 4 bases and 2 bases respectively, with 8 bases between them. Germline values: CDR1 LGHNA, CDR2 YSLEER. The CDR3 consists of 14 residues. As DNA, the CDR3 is TGCGCCAGCAGCCCGGGGGCCAACACCGGGGAGCTGTTTTTT. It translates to CASSPGANTGELFF.

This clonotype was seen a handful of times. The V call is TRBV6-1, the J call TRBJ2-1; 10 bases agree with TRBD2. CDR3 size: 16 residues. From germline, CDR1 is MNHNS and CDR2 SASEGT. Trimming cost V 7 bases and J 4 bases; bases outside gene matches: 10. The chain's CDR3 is CASTTSGTSVYNEQFF. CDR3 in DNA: TGTGCCAGCACCACCTCGGGGACTAGCGTATACAATGAGCAGTTCTTC.

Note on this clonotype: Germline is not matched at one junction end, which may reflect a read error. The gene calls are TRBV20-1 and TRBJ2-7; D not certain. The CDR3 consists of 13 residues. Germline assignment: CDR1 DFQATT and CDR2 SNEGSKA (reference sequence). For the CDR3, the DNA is TGCAGTGCAAGAGCTGGGATCCTTGGCGAGCAGTACTTC. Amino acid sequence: CSARAGILGEQYF.

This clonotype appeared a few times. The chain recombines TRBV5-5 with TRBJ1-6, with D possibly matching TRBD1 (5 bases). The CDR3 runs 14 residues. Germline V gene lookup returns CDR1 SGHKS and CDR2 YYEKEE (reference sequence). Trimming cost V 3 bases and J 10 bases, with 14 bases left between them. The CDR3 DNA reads TGTGCCAGCAGCTCGGGGTCGGGGGTGTCACCCCTCCACTTT. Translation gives CASSSGSGVSPLHF.

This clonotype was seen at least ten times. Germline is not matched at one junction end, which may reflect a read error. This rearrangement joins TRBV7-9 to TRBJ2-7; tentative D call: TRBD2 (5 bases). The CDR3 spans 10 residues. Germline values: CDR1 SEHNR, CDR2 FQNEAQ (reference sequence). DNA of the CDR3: TGCGCCAGCGGAGGCTACGAGCAGTACTTC. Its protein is CASGGYEQYF. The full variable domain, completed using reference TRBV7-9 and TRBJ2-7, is DTGVSQNPRHKITKRGQNVTFRCDPISEHNRLYWYRQTLGQGPEFLTYFQNEAQLEKSRLLSDRFSAERPKGSFSTLEIQRTEQGDSAMYLCASGGYEQYFGPGTRLTVT.

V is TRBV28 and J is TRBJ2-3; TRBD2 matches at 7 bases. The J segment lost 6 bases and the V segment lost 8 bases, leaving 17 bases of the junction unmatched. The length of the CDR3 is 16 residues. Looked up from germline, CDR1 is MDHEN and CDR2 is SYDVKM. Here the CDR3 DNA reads TGTGCCAGCCATGTGGGGGGGACCCTCAGAGCTGATACGCAGTATTTT. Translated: CASHVGGTLRADTQYF.

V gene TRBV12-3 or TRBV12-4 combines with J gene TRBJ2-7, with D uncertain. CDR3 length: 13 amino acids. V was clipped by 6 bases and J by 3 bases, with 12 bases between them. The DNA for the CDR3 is TGTGCCAGCAGCCAAATCAACAGCTACGAGCAGTACTTC. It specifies CASSQINSYEQYF.

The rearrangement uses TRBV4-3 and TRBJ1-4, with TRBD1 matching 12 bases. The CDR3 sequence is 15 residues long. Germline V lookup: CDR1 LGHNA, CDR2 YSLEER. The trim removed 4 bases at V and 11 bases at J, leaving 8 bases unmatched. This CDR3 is CASSREPGQGAKLFF. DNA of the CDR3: TGCGCCAGCAGCCGCGAGCCGGGACAGGGGGCGAAACTGTTTTTT.